The next 25 T cell receptor beta chains were all read from a single sample in a study of blood T cell repertoires in COVID-19. Sequenced by immunoSEQ multiplex PCR; TCRdb stores in-frame clones only, minus some. In the table there are 150,000 to 200,000 clones, 80% to 90% of which are singletons. Sequences were obtained from peripheral blood. These receptor sequences come from a man between 18 and 29 years old with active or convalescent COVID-19.

The rearrangement links TRBV9 to TRBJ2-5; 7 nucleotides match TRBD2. The CDR3 totals 18 residues. Germline trimming cut 0 bases from V and 0 bases from J; bases unmatched to any gene: 11. CDR1 and CDR2 (germline): SGDLS, YYNGEE. In DNA form, the CDR3 reads TGTGCCAGCAGCGTAGGATTTAGGGAAGCGGGGAACCAAGAGACCCAGTACTTC. Translating it yields CASSVGFREAGNQETQYF.

The chain joins TRBV19 to TRBJ1-6, with D possibly TRBD1 on 5 matching bases. V shed 1 base and J shed 5 bases, with 6 bases lying between them. Germline V CDR1 and CDR2: LNHDA, SQIVND (reference sequence). The CDR3 runs 14 residues. The CDR3 protein is CASSIVTDNSPLHF. CDR3 in DNA: TGTGCCAGTAGTATAGTGACAGATAATTCACCCCTCCACTTT.

The CDR3 bases are TGTGCCAGCAGTCGAACAGGGGCGTCGCAGTACGTC. This sequence encodes CASSRTGASQYV. The chain links TRBV14 to TRBJ2-7; 7 bases are shared with TRBD1. Germline trimming cut 6 bases from V and 9 bases from J; bases unmatched to any gene: 8. CDR3 length: 12 amino acids. Germline CDR1 reads SGHDN; CDR2 reads FVKESK.

The V and J genes are TRBV6-6 and TRBJ1-6; 9 bases agree with TRBD1. Germline CDR1 MNHNY, CDR2 SVGAGI (reference sequence). The ends lost 6 bases at V and 8 bases at J; junction bases unmatched: 11. The CDR3 covers 16 residues. The CDR3 region is CASSSLSGTGHSPLHF. The DNA of the CDR3 is TGTGCCAGCAGCTCACTCTCGGGGACAGGGCATTCACCCCTCCACTTT.

The chain uses TRBV5-5 and TRBJ1-2; 12 positions match TRBD1. The germline V gene has CDR1 SGHKS and CDR2 YYEKEE (reference sequence). The CDR3 sequence is 15 residues long. Germline trimming cut 6 bases from V and 14 bases from J; bases unmatched to any gene: 17. CDR3 region: CASTLPLRDRGHQTF. The CDR3 bases are TGTGCCAGCACCCTGCCCTTGAGGGACAGGGGGCATCAGACCTTC. The full variable domain, its missing parts supplied by reference TRBV5-5 and TRBJ1-2, is DAGVTQSPTHLIKTRGQQVTLRCSPISGHKSVSWYQQVLGQGPQFIFQYYEKEERGRGNFPDRFSARQFPNYSSELNVNALLLGDSALYLCASTLPLRDRGHQTFGSGTRLTVV.

The chain has TRBV6-5 and TRBJ2-7, with D tentatively TRBD1 (5 bases). V lost 6 bases and J lost 0, with 12 bases in between. This CDR3 comprises 14 residues. Germline-derived CDR1 and CDR2 are MNHEY and SVGAGI. CDR3 region: CASSNQGSSYEQYV. CDR3 DNA: TGTGCCAGCAGCAACCAGGGCAGCTCCTACGAGCAGTACGTC.

This chain links TRBV10-3 with TRBJ2-5; 8 bases align to TRBD2. Trimming cost V 10 bases and J 1 base; bases outside gene matches: 5. Germline values: CDR1 ENHRY, CDR2 SYGVKD. This CDR3 contains 13 residues. The CDR3 DNA reads as TGTGCCACCGGGAGGGGCGTCCAAGAGACCCAGTACTTC. This sequence encodes CATGRGVQETQYF.

This chain uses TRBV7-9 with TRBJ2-7; D is unresolved. The CDR3 is 14 amino acids. V was pared by 1 base and J by 1 base, with 8 bases between. Germline-derived CDR1 and CDR2 are SEHNR and FQNEAQ (reference sequence). CDR3 nucleotide sequence: TGTGCCAGCAGCTTAGTTAGTAATTCCTACGAGCAGTACGTC. Its translation: CASSLVSNSYEQYV.

Remarks on this clone: An end of the junction does not agree with germline; a read error may underlie this. The rearrangement links TRBV20-1 to TRBJ1-2; possible D gene TRBD1, 5 bases. The CDR3 runs to 8 residues. Per the germline V gene, CDR1 is DFQATT and CDR2 is SNEGSKA (reference sequence). The CDR3: CSATGIGF. CDR3 DNA: TGCAGTGCTACAGGGATCGGCTTC.

This chain connects TRBV6-5 to TRBJ1-3; D is perhaps TRBD1 (6 bases). This CDR3 is 15 amino acids long. Deletions cut 6 bases from V and 0 bases from J, with 12 bases between. Germline values: CDR1 MNHEY, CDR2 SVGAGI. The CDR3: CASSEDSLSGNTIYF. DNA of the CDR3: TGTGCCAGCAGCGAGGACAGTCTCTCTGGAAACACCATATATTTT.

The chain has TRBV5-1 and TRBJ2-3; 12 bases are shared with TRBD2. Germline V lookup: CDR1 SGHRS, CDR2 YFSETQ. V dropped 0 bases and J dropped 2; count of bases not matched to a gene: 1. This CDR3 is built from 16 residues. CDR3 loop: CASSLGLAGATDTQYF. DNA for the CDR3: TGCGCCAGCAGCTTGGGACTAGCGGGGGCCACAGATACGCAGTATTTT.

This chain joins TRBV28 and TRBJ1-2, with D maybe TRBD1 (5 bases). The CDR3 runs 14 residues. Germline assignment: CDR1 MDHEN and CDR2 SYDVKM. V was trimmed by 6 bases and J by 0 bases, leaving 11 bases between them. This CDR3 is CASSQTVSNYGYTF. The CDR3 nucleotides read TGTGCCAGCAGCCAGACAGTATCTAACTATGGCTACACCTTC.

There are a few counts of this clone. The chain joins TRBV5-1 to TRBJ2-2; TRBD1 matches at 8 bases. The germline V gene encodes CDR1 SGHRS and CDR2 YFSETQ. J gave up 5 bases and V 8 bases, and 8 bases lay outside the gene matches. This CDR3 contains 14 residues. In DNA form, the CDR3 reads TGCGCCAGTGGACAGGGCCGTGGAACCGGGGAGCTGTTTTTT. Protein sequence: CASGQGRGTGELFF.

J is TRBJ2-3 and V is TRBV24-1, with 11 bases identical to TRBD2. The trim removed 5 bases at V and 6 bases at J, leaving 3 bases unmatched. CDR3 length: 14 residues. Germline CDR1 reads KGHDR; CDR2 reads SFDVKD. CDR3 protein: CATSGRTSGDTQYF. The CDR3 region has the DNA TGTGCCACCAGTGGGAGGACTAGCGGGGATACGCAGTATTTT.

A remark on this clone: At one of its ends the junction is not consistent with the germline gene, which may arise from a read error. The chain is built from TRBV7-8 and TRBJ1-1, with D possibly being TRBD1 (5 bases). The length of the CDR3 is 13 residues. CDR1 and CDR2 from the germline V gene are SGHVS and FQNEAQ. This CDR3 is CASTLMGGTEAFF. The CDR3, as DNA: TGTGCCAGCACCTTAATGGGGGGGACTGAAGCTTTCTTT.

V usage is TRBV6-2 or TRBV6-3 and J usage is TRBJ1-1; TRBD1 matches 7 bases. Germline lookup yields CDR1 MNHEY and CDR2 SVGEGT. J was trimmed by 2 bases and V by 6 bases; bases with no gene match: 12. The CDR3 is made up of 16 amino acids. This CDR3 reads CASSPWDSQSNTEAFF. The CDR3 coding sequence is TGTGCCAGCAGCCCCTGGGACAGCCAGTCTAACACTGAAGCTTTCTTT.

The chain is built from TRBV7-9 and TRBJ1-2; D remains unclear. CDR3 size: 16 residues. Trimming took off 1 base at V and 8 bases at J, with 20 bases between the two ends. From germline, CDR1 is SEHNR and CDR2 FQNEAQ (reference sequence). The CDR3, as DNA: TGTGCCAGCAGCTTAGACCCGGCGGGGAGGAAGCGAGGCTACACCTTC. Amino acid sequence: CASSLDPAGRKRGYTF.

The gene calls are TRBV18 and TRBJ2-7; unclear D gene. The CDR3 has 13 residues. Germline V gives CDR1 KGHSH, CDR2 LQKENI. V was clipped by 2 bases and J by 0 bases, with 5 bases between them. The DNA of the CDR3 is TGTGCCAGCTCACCAGAGAGCTCCTACGAGCAGTACTTC. It specifies CASSPESSYEQYF.

The V gene is TRBV5-1, the J gene TRBJ2-2; no clear D. V was trimmed by 2 bases and J by 0 bases, leaving 11 bases between them. Germline V CDR1 and CDR2: SGHRS, YFSETQ. This CDR3 comprises 16 residues. This chain's CDR3 is CASSLTRQTNTGELFF. For the CDR3, the DNA is TGCGCCAGCAGCTTAACCAGGCAAACGAACACCGGGGAGCTGTTTTTT.

The chain links TRBV5-6 to TRBJ2-7, with 7 bases identical to TRBD2. V was pared by 3 bases and J by 6 bases, with 6 bases of the junction left unmatched. Germline lookup yields CDR1 SGHDT and CDR2 YYEEEE. This CDR3 region has 13 residues. As DNA, the CDR3 is TGTGCCAGCAGCTCCGGGACTATTTTCGAGCAGTACGTC. Protein sequence: CASSSGTIFEQYV.

This clone was counted between two and nine times. The genes are TRBV7-3 and TRBJ2-7, with a possible D match to TRBD2 (6 bases). Trimming cost V 5 bases and J 6 bases, with 14 bases left between them. The germline V gene encodes CDR1 SGHTA and CDR2 FQGTGA. CDR3 length: 13 residues. CDR3 coding DNA: TGTGCCAGCAGCCTGACTAGTATAGCCGAGCAGTACTTC. Protein: CASSLTSIAEQYF.

In its sample, this clone was seen a few times. The chain employs TRBV4-1 and TRBJ1-1; TRBD1 might be the D (5 bases). V lost 4 bases to trimming and J lost 5 bases, with 17 bases between them. The CDR3 contains 15 residues. Per the germline V gene, CDR1 is MGHRA and CDR2 is YSYEKL. The CDR3 DNA sequence: TGCGCCAGCAGCCTGTATCGCCTCGGGGGAACTGAAGCTTTCTTT. Its protein is CASSLYRLGGTEAFF.

The chain uses TRBV27 and TRBJ1-3; D uncertain. V gave up 5 bases and J gave up 4 bases, with 12 bases separating them. The CDR3 consists of 14 residues. The germline gives CDR1 MNHEY, CDR2 SMNVEV (reference sequence). The chain's CDR3 is CASSPGLKGNTIYF. In DNA form, the CDR3 reads TGTGCCAGCAGTCCTGGACTGAAAGGAAACACCATATATTTT.

The chain uses TRBV19 and TRBJ1-6, with D perhaps matching TRBD1 (6 bases). The CDR3 runs to 15 residues. Germline CDR1 and CDR2: LNHDA and SQIVND (reference sequence). V lost 3 bases and J lost 11, with 17 bases in between. CDR3 loop: CASSIRGSAPPPLHF. The CDR3 DNA is TGTGCCAGTAGTATCAGGGGCTCGGCACCACCACCCCTCCACTTT.

This clone is a singleton in its sample. V gene TRBV7-9 combines with J gene TRBJ1-2; D is uncertain. Germline CDR1 and CDR2: SEHNR and FQNEAQ (reference sequence). This CDR3 is built from 13 residues. The V and J ends lost 8 bases and 8 bases respectively, with 18 bases between them. Here the CDR3 DNA reads TGTGCCAGCTCCTTAGAACGGGTTGGCGGCTACACCTTC. The encoded protein is CASSLERVGGYTF. Full variable domain (outside the CDR3, taken from reference TRBV7-9 and TRBJ1-2): DTGVSQNPRHKITKRGQNVTFRCDPISEHNRLYWYRQTLGQGPEFLTYFQNEAQLEKSRLLSDRFSAERPKGSFSTLEIQRTEQGDSAMYLCASSLERVGGYTFGSGTRLTVV.